The 23 T cell receptor beta chains listed next were all sequenced from one sample in a study of T cells in localized non-small cell lung cancer. Here immunoSEQ multiplex PCR was the method, and the copy in TCRdb shows in-frame clones only, minus some. Among around 40,000 clones listed, approximately 84% were seen once. Sequenced material: peripheral blood, taken before any cancer treatment. These receptor sequences come from a man between 40 and 69 years old with stage I lung adenocarcinoma.

The V gene is TRBV28, the J gene TRBJ1-5; D uncertain. CDR3 length equals 16 residues. CDR1 and CDR2 (germline): MDHEN, SYDVKM. V was clipped by 3 bases and J by 0 bases, with 12 bases between them. The CDR3 DNA reads as TGTGCCAGCAGTTTGGGTGGCATCTATAGCAATCAGCCCCAGCATTTT. This codes for CASSLGGIYSNQPQHF.

The chain combines TRBV6-5 with TRBJ1-5, with TRBD1 as a possible D gene (6 bases). CDR1 MNHEY and CDR2 SVGAGI come from the germline V gene. CDR3 length equals 12 residues. V gave up 5 bases and J gave up 7 bases, with 9 bases separating them. CDR3 loop: CASSNTGQPQHF. CDR3 coding DNA: TGTGCCAGCAGTAACACAGGGCAGCCCCAGCATTTT.

This clone occurred a few times. The J gene is TRBJ2-5, the V gene TRBV21-1; TRBD2, the table's D call, was not compared with the DNA. TRBV21-1 represents a pseudogene. The CDR3 consists of 17 residues. CDR3 sequence reads: CASSNLHTGECQETQYF. The CDR3 bases are TGTGCCAGCAGCAATCTTCATACGGGGGAGTGCCAAGAGACCCAGTACTTC.

The J gene is TRBJ2-1, the V gene TRBV15; 13 nucleotides agree with TRBD2. There are 15 residues in the CDR3. Germline CDR1 and CDR2: LNHNV and YYDKDF (reference sequence). Germline trimming cut 5 bases from V and 7 bases from J; bases unmatched to any gene: 5. The CDR3, as DNA: TGTGCCACCAGCTCCGGGACTAGCGGGATAAATGAGCAGTTCTTC. This sequence encodes CATSSGTSGINEQFF.

This clone was detected only once. V usage is TRBV7-8 and J usage is TRBJ2-1; TRBD2 aligns across 11 bases. Unmatched junction bases numbered 13, after V lost 5 bases and J lost 7 bases. CDR1 is SGHVS, CDR2 FQNEAQ, per germline. The CDR3 totals 17 residues. DNA of the CDR3: TGTGCCAGCAGCGCCTATCGTACTAGCGGGAGACGGAATGAGCAGTTCTTC. Protein: CASSAYRTSGRRNEQFF.

The V and J genes are TRBV5-1 and TRBJ2-2; D could derive from TRBD1 or TRBD2 (5 bases each). The CDR3 runs 14 residues. Per germline, CDR1 SGHRS and CDR2 YFSETQ. V was clipped by 3 bases and J by 2 bases, with 8 bases between them. The CDR3 protein is CASSSGPNTGELFF. The CDR3 bases are TGCGCCAGCAGCTCGGGGCCAAACACCGGGGAGCTGTTTTTT.

The chain carries TRBV7-3 and TRBJ2-5; the match to TRBD2 covers 8 bases. Trimming at V came to 2 bases and at J to 7 bases, leaving 3 bases not matched to a gene. Germline V CDR1 and CDR2: SGHTA, FQGTGA. The CDR3 totals 13 residues. The CDR3 region is CASSLGLAGTQYF. Written as DNA, the CDR3 is TGTGCCAGCAGCTTAGGACTAGCAGGGACCCAGTACTTC.

This clone has a handful of counts. V is TRBV19 and J is TRBJ2-1; 10 bases are shared with TRBD2. Germline V gives CDR1 LNHDA, CDR2 SQIVND (reference sequence). V dropped 1 base and J dropped 2; count of bases not matched to a gene: 2. The CDR3 is 16 amino acids. CDR3: CASSIALAGAYNEQFF. The CDR3 DNA follows: TGTGCCAGTAGTATAGCTCTAGCGGGAGCCTACAATGAGCAGTTCTTC.

The chain carries TRBV6-6 and TRBJ2-2; 14 nucleotides line up with TRBD2. CDR1 and CDR2 (germline): MNHNY, SVGAGI (reference sequence). There are 16 residues in the CDR3. The V segment lost 9 bases and the J segment 8 bases; nucleotides outside the gene matches: 11. The CDR3 here is CASLAGTSGRMGELFF. DNA for the CDR3: TGTGCCAGTCTAGCCGGGACTAGCGGGAGAATGGGGGAGCTGTTTTTT.

V usage is TRBV4-1 and J usage is TRBJ1-2; D not resolved. Germline CDR1 reads MGHRA; CDR2 reads YSYEKL. The CDR3 loop spans 15 amino acids. Trimming stripped 8 bases from V and 5 bases from J, with 21 bases between. CDR3 coding DNA: TGCGCCAGCGGCTTCGGGGTACAAAAGGGTTATGGCTACACCTTC. As protein: CASGFGVQKGYGYTF.

This clone has a handful of counts. The chain uses TRBV4-2 and TRBJ1-1; D unresolved. The germline CDR1 and CDR2 sequences are LGHNA and YNFKEQ. The CDR3 sequence is 14 residues long. With 1 base removed from V and 5 bases from J, the gap between germline ends came to 11 bases. The chain's CDR3 is CASSQGSGRTEAFF. CDR3 DNA: TGTGCCAGCAGCCAAGGGTCTGGGCGTACTGAAGCTTTCTTT.

This clone appeared once. The J gene is TRBJ2-3, the V gene TRBV28; TRBD1 might be the D (6 bases). Germline V gives CDR1 MDHEN, CDR2 SYDVKM. This CDR3 comprises 12 residues. V was cut by 8 bases and J by 2 bases, with 8 bases left in between. The CDR3 nucleotides are TGTGCCAGCGGGGGCCTCACAGATACGCAGTATTTT. It specifies CASGGLTDTQYF.

The rearrangement uses TRBV9 and TRBJ2-6; 10 nucleotides match TRBD2. The germline V gene has CDR1 SGDLS and CDR2 YYNGEE. V lost 2 bases and J lost 0; bases outside the gene matches: 8. The CDR3 spans 19 residues. CDR3: CASSVGSGREVSGANVLTF. The CDR3 region has the DNA TGTGCCAGCAGCGTGGGAAGCGGGAGGGAGGTCTCTGGGGCCAACGTCCTGACTTTC.

This chain links TRBV6-6 with TRBJ1-2; no clear D gene. Per the germline V gene, CDR1 is MNHNY and CDR2 is SVGAGI (reference sequence). V lost 4 bases and J lost 2, with 2 bases in between. The CDR3 is 11 residues long. The CDR3 is CASSSNYGYTF. CDR3 sequence (DNA): TGTGCCAGCAGTTCCAACTATGGCTACACCTTC.

The genes are TRBV10-3 and TRBJ2-3; D is unclear. Germline loops: CDR1 ENHRY, CDR2 SYGVKD. The CDR3 totals 14 residues. The ends were cut back, 0 bases at V and 4 bases at J, with 8 bases in the middle. CDR3 sequence (DNA): TGTGCCATCAGTGAGTCTCCCTCTGCAGATACGCAGTATTTT. Encoded protein: CAISESPSADTQYF.

This clone was recorded a few times. V is TRBV9 and J is TRBJ2-1, with 8 bases aligning to TRBD2. The CDR3 has 16 residues. Germline trimming cut 3 bases from V and 0 bases from J; bases unmatched to any gene: 5. Germline loops: CDR1 SGDLS, CDR2 YYNGEE. The CDR3 is CASSASGSPSYNEQFF. The CDR3 coding sequence is TGTGCCAGCAGCGCAAGCGGGAGTCCCTCCTACAATGAGCAGTTCTTC. Using reference TRBV9 and TRBJ2-1 for the parts outside the CDR3, the full variable domain is DSGVTQTPKHLITATGQRVTLRCSPRSGDLSVYWYQQSLDQGLQFLIQYYNGEERAKGNILERFSAQQFPDLHSELNLSSLELGDSALYFCASSASGSPSYNEQFFGPGTRLTVL.

V usage is TRBV7-2 and J usage is TRBJ2-7; D not certain. This CDR3 has 14 residues. Germline V lookup: CDR1 SGHTA, CDR2 FQGNSA. With 7 bases removed from V and 0 bases from J, the gap between germline ends came to 13 bases. The CDR3 reads CASTKGARSYEQYF. The CDR3 DNA follows: TGTGCCAGCACCAAGGGCGCTCGCTCCTACGAGCAGTACTTC.

The chain has TRBV10-3 and TRBJ2-2; 10 bases match TRBD1. The CDR3 runs 15 residues. In germline, CDR1 is ENHRY, CDR2 SYGVKD. V lost 4 bases to trimming and J lost 7 bases; unmatched junction nucleotides: 6. The DNA of the CDR3 is TGTGCCATCAGTGCCGGACAGGGGGTGGACGGGGAGCTGTTTTTT. This translates into CAISAGQGVDGELFF.

V is TRBV27 and J is TRBJ2-7; 13 bases line up with TRBD2. Germline CDR1 and CDR2: MNHEY and SMNVEV (reference sequence). V shed 5 bases, J shed 6 bases, and the junction held 13 bases outside the gene matches. The CDR3 spans 17 residues. The CDR3 region has the DNA TGTGCCAGCAGTCCGACCCCCCGGACTAGCGGGAGTAGCGAGCAGTACTTC. This encodes CASSPTPRTSGSSEQYF.

The chain is built from TRBV7-8 and TRBJ1-2; D remains ambiguous. Trimming shortened V by 4 bases and J by 0 bases, and 15 bases separated the two germline ends. CDR1 is SGHVS and CDR2 is FQNEAQ in the germline V gene. This CDR3 is built from 16 residues. CDR3 sequence (DNA): TGTGCCAGCAGCTCGCGAGGACCGATGACTAACTATGGCTACACCTTC. Protein sequence: CASSSRGPMTNYGYTF.

The J gene is TRBJ2-1, the V gene TRBV4-3, with D unclear. In germline, CDR1 is LGHNA, CDR2 YSLEER. Trimming took 4 bases from V and 0 from J, leaving 13 bases between them. This CDR3 has 16 amino acids. CDR3 residues: CASSPMLLGSYNEQFF. In DNA, the CDR3 is TGCGCCAGCAGCCCGATGCTGTTAGGCTCCTACAATGAGCAGTTCTTC.

This chain uses TRBV28 with TRBJ2-2, with a weak D call TRBD2 (6 bases). The CDR3 is 14 residues long. Germline V gene lookup returns CDR1 MDHEN and CDR2 SYDVKM. V was cut by 3 bases and J by 7 bases, with 12 bases left in between. CDR3 coding DNA: TGTGCCAGCAGTTTTCTTCGGGGGATCGGGGAGCTGTTTTTT. Residues: CASSFLRGIGELFF.

As DNA, the CDR3 is TGCGCCAGCAGCCAAGATCACCTATCCGAGCAGTACTTC. Translation: CASSQDHLSEQYF. This sequence joins TRBV4-1 and TRBJ2-7; no definite D call. The CDR3 consists of 13 residues. The germline CDR1 and CDR2 sequences are MGHRA and YSYEKL. V gave up 0 bases and J gave up 6 bases, with 9 bases separating them.